The present entry profiles one TCR beta chain with its context. These data belong to a study of Ad26.COV2.S vaccination and SARS-CoV-2 variants. The V gene's germline CDR1 is SNHLY and CDR2 FYNNEI. The CDR3 has 15 residues. V dropped 3 bases and J dropped 0 bases, with 9 bases sitting between them. Clones were sequenced by immunoSEQ multiplex PCR, and TCRdb holds only the in-frame ones, with some missing. The data hold about 480,000 clones, with roughly 87% observed a single time. Indicated treatment: roughly 20 received Ad26.COV2.S at low or high dose, single or two shots; about 5 received placebo; per-sample allocation not given. Sampling took place 63 days after the first vaccine or placebo injection.

This specimen consisted of peripheral blood, obtained in a trial of Ad26.COV2.S vaccine versus placebo. V is TRBV2 and J is TRBJ2-4; the D is unclear. This clonotype was obtained from a person aged 18-60 years who received the Ad26.COV2.S COVID-19 vaccine or a placebo. The chain's CDR3 is CASSEEILAKNIQYF. The CDR3 nucleotides read TGTGCCAGCAGTGAGGAGATCTTAGCCAAAAACATTCAGTACTTC.